This T cell receptor beta chain was obtained from a study of blood T cell repertoires in COVID-19. As for the study in general: Samples taken during acute and convalescent COVID-19 were collected in the United States, Italy and Spain. PBMCs, B-cell-depleted T cells, or T cells were the source of the cDNA or gDNA that made up the material.

Unmatched junction bases numbered 6, after V lost 2 bases and J lost 13 bases. Germline CDR1 MRHNA, CDR2 SNTAGT. The CDR3 contains 13 residues. Original methodology: Amplified reference gene primers provided the basis for estimating nucleated cell counts. Libraries were prepared by immunoSEQ multiplex PCR; TCRdb keeps only in-frame clonotypes and omits some of them. V, J and clone size are taken as reported in that table, and D and trimming were inferred from the DNA itself. The table has 250,000 to 350,000 clones, 86% seen once. This chain joins TRBV6-4 and TRBJ2-1; TRBD2 aligns across 9 bases. Material for sequencing was peripheral blood. The receptor was derived from a woman between 45 and 65 years old with acute or convalescent COVID-19. CDR3 nucleotide sequence: TGTGCCAGCAGTGACGAACTAGCGGGCCGACAGTTCTTC. Its translation: CASSDELAGRQFF.